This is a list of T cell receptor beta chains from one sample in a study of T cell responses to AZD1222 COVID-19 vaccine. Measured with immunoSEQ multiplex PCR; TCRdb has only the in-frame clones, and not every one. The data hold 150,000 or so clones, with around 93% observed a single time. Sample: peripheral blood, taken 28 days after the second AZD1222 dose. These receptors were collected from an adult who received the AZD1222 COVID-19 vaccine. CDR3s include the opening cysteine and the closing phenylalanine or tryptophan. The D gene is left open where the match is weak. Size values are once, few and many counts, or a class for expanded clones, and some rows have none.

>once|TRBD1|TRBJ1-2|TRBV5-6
TGTGCCAGCAGGGCAGGGGGCGGGGGTCCTAACTATGGCTACACCTTC
CASRAGGGGPNYGYTF
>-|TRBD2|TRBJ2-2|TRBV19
TGTGCCAGTAGTATAACGACTAGCGGAGGGCCCGGGGAGCTGTTTTTT
CASSITTSGGPGELFF
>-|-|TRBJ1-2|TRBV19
TGTGCCACTTTACAGGGAGGGCATGGCTACACCTTC
CATLQGGHGYTF
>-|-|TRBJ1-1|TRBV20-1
TGCAGTGCTATGTGGGAAATTGAAGCTTTCTTT
CSAMWEIEAFF
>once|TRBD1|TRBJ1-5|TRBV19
TGTGCCAGTAGCACCACAGGGGGCCGGCAGCCCCAGCATTTT
CASSTTGGRQPQHF
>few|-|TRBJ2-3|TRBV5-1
TGCGCCAGCAGCTTGGATGTTTCAGATACGCAGTATTTT
CASSLDVSDTQYF
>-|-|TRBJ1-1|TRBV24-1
TGTGCCACCAGTGACCCTAATCGTGAAGCTTTCTTT
CATSDPNREAFF
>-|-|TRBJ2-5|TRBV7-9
TGTGCCAGCAGCTTATGGAAAGAGCAGGAGACCCAGTACTTC
CASSLWKEQETQYF
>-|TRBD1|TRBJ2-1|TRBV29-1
TGCAGCGTTGAAGAGACAGGGGGTGGTGAGCAGTTCTTC
CSVEETGGGEQFF
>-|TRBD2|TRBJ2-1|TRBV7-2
TGTGCCAGCAGCCCGGGACTAGCGGGAGTTGAGCAGTTCTTC
CASSPGLAGVEQFF